One and the same sample provided the 14 T cell receptor beta chains below, sequenced in a study of shared clonotypes between healthy human individuals. Here immunoSEQ multiplex PCR was the method, and the copy in TCRdb shows in-frame clones only, minus some. The repertoire has about 1.5 million clones, roughly 96% of them found once; the top ten carry over 1%. The sample consisted of naive CD4+ T cells sorted from blood. Subset here: CD45RA+ positively selected. These receptors were obtained from a man aged 30-40 years in good health.

The chain employs TRBV28 and TRBJ2-5, with unresolved D. This CDR3 is built from 16 residues. In germline, CDR1 is MDHEN, CDR2 SYDVKM. Trimming removed 8 bases at V and 5 bases at J, with 24 bases between. The CDR3 is CASRAETYDPAETQYF. CDR3 sequence (DNA): TGTGCCAGCCGGGCAGAGACATATGACCCTGCGGAGACCCAGTACTTC.

The chain joins TRBV5-1 to TRBJ2-1, with a weak D call TRBD2 (6 bases). V was shortened by 4 bases and J by 6 bases, with 11 bases between the two germline ends. This CDR3 has 13 residues. The V gene's germline CDR1 is SGHRS and CDR2 YFSETQ. CDR3 sequence: CASSAGTINEQFF. As DNA, the CDR3 is TGCGCCAGCAGCGCGGGGACCATCAATGAGCAGTTCTTC.

V is TRBV6-6 and J is TRBJ2-1, with D possibly being TRBD1 (7 bases). This CDR3 comprises 14 residues. V shed 6 bases and J shed 7 bases, with 16 bases lying between them. Germline V gives CDR1 MNHNY, CDR2 SVGAGI (reference sequence). CDR3 DNA: TGTGCCAGCAGAGGGGGCGGGATTGGTAATGAGCAGTTCTTC. It encodes CASRGGGIGNEQFF.

This clone was counted a single time. In the same sample, other DNA sequences code for this CDR3. The V and J genes are TRBV7-2 and TRBJ2-5; 15 positions match TRBD2. CDR1 and CDR2 (germline): SGHTA, FQGNSA. This CDR3 has 16 residues. V shed 3 bases, J shed 3 bases, and the junction held 2 bases outside the gene matches. The DNA of the CDR3 is TGTGCCAGCAGCTTGGGACTAGCGGGAGGCGAAGAGACCCAGTACTTC. Translating it yields CASSLGLAGGEETQYF.

The V gene is TRBV5-6, the J gene TRBJ1-4; D is undetermined. The CDR3 is 12 residues long. V lost 0 bases to trimming and J lost 6 bases, with 3 bases between them. Germline assignment: CDR1 SGHDT and CDR2 YYEEEE. This chain's CDR3 is CASSLGYEKLFF. As DNA, the CDR3 is TGTGCCAGCAGCTTGGGGTATGAAAAACTGTTTTTT.

This chain links TRBV2 with TRBJ1-3; D call uncertain. Germline CDR1 reads SNHLY; CDR2 reads FYNNEI. The CDR3 loop spans 15 amino acids. Deletions cut 2 bases from V and 0 bases from J, with 8 bases between. The DNA of the CDR3 is TGTGCCAGCAGTGAACGACGATTCTCTGGAAACACCATATATTTT. Translating it yields CASSERRFSGNTIYF.

The genes are TRBV2 and TRBJ1-4, with 7 bases that match TRBD1. Germline-derived CDR1 and CDR2 are SNHLY and FYNNEI. The CDR3 sequence is 14 residues long. The ends lost 8 bases at V and 8 bases at J; junction bases unmatched: 11. The CDR3 region is CASGRGQGLEKLFF. The CDR3 nucleotides are TGTGCCAGCGGAAGGGGGCAGGGTCTCGAAAAACTGTTTTTT.

This chain joins TRBV10-3 and TRBJ1-1, with 7 bases lining up with TRBD1. This CDR3 region has 14 residues. Germline trimming cut 4 bases from V and 4 bases from J; bases unmatched to any gene: 6. The germline gives CDR1 ENHRY, CDR2 SYGVKD. CDR3 DNA: TGTGCCATCAGTGTCCTGAGGGGGCCCACTGAAGCTTTCTTT. As protein: CAISVLRGPTEAFF.

This clone appeared once. V and J are TRBV5-1 and TRBJ2-5; D gene unclear. The germline V and J ends were trimmed by 0 bases and 3 bases, with 9 bases remaining between them. CDR3 length equals 14 residues. Germline V gene data show CDR1 as SGHRS and CDR2 as YFSETQ. CDR3 coding DNA: TGCGCCAGCAGCTTGGTAGGGCAGGAAGAGACCCAGTACTTC. The encoded protein is CASSLVGQEETQYF.

The chain couples TRBV7-9 to TRBJ1-3, with no clear D. Germline V gene sequence: CDR1 SEHNR, CDR2 FQNEAQ (reference sequence). Trimming pared 1 base from V and 1 base from J, leaving 17 bases between. The CDR3 covers 18 residues. CDR3 bases: TGTGCCAGCAGCTTAGGAGTAATGGCCGGACGGTCTGGAAACACCATATATTTT. Amino acid sequence: CASSLGVMAGRSGNTIYF.

The V call is TRBV29-1, the J call TRBJ2-3, with a possible D match to TRBD2 (6 bases). Germline V gene sequence: CDR1 SQVTM, CDR2 ANQGSEA. The CDR3 spans 10 residues. Trimming shortened V by 7 bases and J by 8 bases, and 10 bases separated the two germline ends. The DNA of the CDR3 is TGCAGCGCCCTGGGAGGTACGCAGTATTTT. It is translated as CSALGGTQYF.

The gene calls are TRBV5-1 and TRBJ1-3; D gene uncertain. The CDR3 has 16 residues. Trimming removed 7 bases from V and 0 bases from J, with 17 bases in between. Germline CDR1 SGHRS, CDR2 YFSETQ. CDR3 in amino acids: CASSPTLQSSGNTIYF. For the CDR3, the DNA is TGCGCCAGCTCGCCAACACTACAGAGCTCTGGAAACACCATATATTTT.

The chain recombines TRBV5-4 with TRBJ2-1; a possible D gene is TRBD2 (6 bases). The CDR3 covers 16 residues. V lost 4 bases and J lost 9, with 23 bases in between. From germline, CDR1 is SGHNT and CDR2 YYREEE (reference sequence). CDR3 region: CASSPSMRGGWGEQFF. DNA for the CDR3: TGTGCCAGCAGCCCTTCCATGCGGGGAGGTTGGGGTGAGCAGTTCTTC.

This clone has a single count. The rearrangement joins TRBV18 to TRBJ1-3; TRBD1 is a possible D gene (5 bases). Per the germline V gene, CDR1 is KGHSH and CDR2 is LQKENI. The CDR3 has 15 residues. V was pared by 2 bases and J by 5 bases, with 13 bases between. CDR3 in amino acids: CASSPMGELRNTIYF. DNA for the CDR3: TGTGCCAGCTCACCAATGGGGGAACTTCGAAACACCATATATTTT.